Listed here are 19 T cell receptor beta chains from one sample, sequenced in a study of control samples from healthy donors and cancer patients. TCRdb keeps only in-frame clones here, not all; method: immunoSEQ multiplex PCR. Among about 79,000 clones listed, over 85% were seen once. Sequences were obtained from PBMCs. The receptors were gathered from a woman aged 40 to 50 with lung cancer.

CDR3 nucleotide sequence: TGCGCCAGCAGTGAGAATAACTATGGCTACACCTTC. Its translation is CASSENNYGYTF. This chain links TRBV10-1 with TRBJ1-2; D call uncertain. The CDR3 has 12 residues. Germline assignment: CDR1 WNHNN and CDR2 SYGVQD (reference sequence). V was shortened by 2 bases and J by 1 base, with 2 bases between the two germline ends.

The rearrangement links TRBV21-1 to TRBJ2-7; the tabulated D call, TRBD2, remains unverified against the DNA. TRBV21-1 is a documented pseudogene. This CDR3 is built from 12 residues. CDR3 sequence: CASSPGGWEQYF. CDR3 nucleotides: TGTGCCAGCAGCCCCGGGGGTTGGGAGCAGTACTTC.

The chain uses TRBV6-4 and TRBJ2-3; 8 bases fit TRBD2. This CDR3 is built from 15 residues. Germline lookup yields CDR1 MRHNA and CDR2 SNTAGT. The junction had 4 bases not matched to a gene; V was cut back by 3 bases and J by 2 bases. CDR3 nucleotide sequence: TGTGCCAGCAGTGATCGCGGGGGGCCCACAGATACGCAGTATTTT. Translated, it gives CASSDRGGPTDTQYF.

The chain couples TRBV6-5 to TRBJ1-1, with a weak D call TRBD1 (5 bases). CDR3 length equals 14 residues. Trimming cost V 6 bases and J 1 base, with 12 bases left between them. The germline V gene encodes CDR1 MNHEY and CDR2 SVGAGI. The CDR3 nucleotides read TGTGCCAGCAGAACCCTACAGGAGAACACTGAAGCTTTCTTT. It codes for CASRTLQENTEAFF.

The count of this clone is one. The CDR3 DNA follows: TGTGCCAGCTCACCGACGACAGGAGCAACTAATGAAAAACTGTTTTTT. Translating it yields CASSPTTGATNEKLFF. V is TRBV18 and J is TRBJ1-4; tentative D call: TRBD1 (6 bases). From germline, CDR1 is KGHSH and CDR2 LQKENI. V gave up 3 bases and J gave up 0 bases, with 11 bases separating them. The CDR3 covers 16 residues.

CDR3 bases: TGTGCCATCGGAAGGGGAGCCTCTGGCTACACCTTC. Translated: CAIGRGASGYTF. The chain carries TRBV10-3 and TRBJ1-2; possible D gene TRBD1, 5 bases. CDR1 and CDR2 (germline): ENHRY, SYGVKD. V was shortened by 8 bases and J by 7 bases, with 14 bases between the two germline ends. The CDR3 length is 12 residues.

In nucleotides, the CDR3 is TGTGCCAGCAGTGAATGGGGGGCGCATGGCTACACCTTC. Translated, it gives CASSEWGAHGYTF. The chain combines TRBV6-1 with TRBJ1-2; tentatively, D is TRBD1 (6 bases). The V gene lost 2 bases and the J gene lost 6 bases, with 10 bases spanning the gap. The germline V gene has CDR1 MNHNS and CDR2 SASEGT. The CDR3 is 13 amino acids.

This chain links TRBV15 with TRBJ1-6, with a weak D call TRBD1 (6 bases). Trimming removed 0 bases from V and 7 bases from J, with 10 bases in between. The CDR3 is 15 amino acids. Germline V gives CDR1 LNHNV, CDR2 YYDKDF (reference sequence). The CDR3 nucleotides are TGTGCCACCAGCAGAGATGGGGGGGCAAATTCACCCCTCCACTTT. Its protein is CATSRDGGANSPLHF.

The sample holds a few counts of this clone. J is TRBJ1-2 and V is TRBV7-9; D not certain. This CDR3 spans 14 amino acids. Trimming cost V 0 bases and J 4 bases, with 9 bases left between them. The germline V gene has CDR1 SEHNR and CDR2 FQNEAQ (reference sequence). CDR3 coding DNA: TGTGCCAGCAGCTTAGCGGGCAATCCCTATGGCTACACCTTC. This codes for CASSLAGNPYGYTF.

The V and J genes are TRBV10-3 and TRBJ2-2; 7 positions match TRBD1. Germline CDR1 ENHRY, CDR2 SYGVKD. The CDR3 loop spans 15 amino acids. V lost 4 bases, J lost 4 bases, and 6 bases stayed unmatched. The CDR3 sequence is CAISGTGVGTGELFF. CDR3 coding DNA: TGTGCCATCAGTGGTACAGGGGTTGGCACCGGGGAGCTGTTTTTT.

J is TRBJ1-2 and V is TRBV13, with 7 bases matching TRBD1. The V gene's germline CDR1 is PRHDT and CDR2 FYEKMQ (reference sequence). V gave up 4 bases and J gave up 8 bases; unmatched junction bases: 10. The CDR3 extends over 14 amino acids. The CDR3 DNA reads TGTGCCAGCAGCTCCCGGGACAGAGGTCAGGGCTACACCTTC. It translates to CASSSRDRGQGYTF.

DNA for the CDR3: TGTGCCAGCAGCTTGGTAGGGACAGGAGGGGGCTACACCTTC. This encodes CASSLVGTGGGYTF. The V gene is TRBV7-9, the J gene TRBJ1-2; 8 nucleotides align to TRBD1. The CDR3 totals 14 residues. Germline V gene data show CDR1 as SEHNR and CDR2 as FQNEAQ (reference sequence). With 3 bases clipped from V and 8 bases from J, the junction kept 8 bases outside the gene matches.

The V gene is TRBV7-2, the J gene TRBJ1-3, with D uncertain. With 0 bases removed from V and 0 bases from J, the gap between germline ends came to 9 bases. Germline V gene lookup returns CDR1 SGHTA and CDR2 FQGNSA. This CDR3 is built from 16 residues. Here the CDR3 reads CASSLAQVISGNTIYF. The CDR3 DNA reads TGTGCCAGCAGCTTAGCCCAGGTTATCTCTGGAAACACCATATATTTT. The whole variable domain, filled in from reference TRBV7-2 and TRBJ1-3, reads GAGVSQSPSNKVTEKGKDVELRCDPISGHTALYWYRQSLGQGLEFLIYFQGNSAPDKSGLPSDRFSAERTGGSVSTLTIQRTQQEDSAVYLCASSLAQVISGNTIYFGEGSWLTVV.

The V gene is TRBV6-4, the J gene TRBJ1-2; D gene uncertain. CDR1 is MRHNA, CDR2 SNTAGT, per germline. The V end was cut by 0 bases, the J end by 4 bases, with 15 bases between. There are 16 residues in the CDR3. CDR3 protein: CASSDSGLGSAYGYTF. The CDR3 DNA is TGTGCCAGCAGTGACTCTGGTTTGGGCTCGGCCTATGGCTACACCTTC.

This clone was recorded only once. V usage is TRBV12-3 or TRBV12-4 and J usage is TRBJ2-2; the D is unclear. This CDR3 spans 12 amino acids. Trimming took off 1 base at V and 6 bases at J, with 3 bases between the two ends. Here the CDR3 reads CASSLGAGELFF. The DNA of the CDR3 is TGTGCCAGCAGTTTAGGGGCCGGGGAGCTGTTTTTT.

The chain links TRBV21-1 to TRBJ2-7; no DNA check was done on the table's D call, TRBD2. TRBV21-1 is tagged as a pseudogene. This CDR3 contains 16 residues. The DNA of the CDR3 is TGTGCCAGCAGCAAACCGAGGATGACCTTCTCCTACGAGCAGTACTTC. This gives the protein CASSKPRMTFSYEQYF.

The chain links TRBV27 to TRBJ1-5; maybe TRBD1 (5 bases). Germline loops: CDR1 MNHEY, CDR2 SMNVEV (reference sequence). V lost 5 bases to trimming and J lost 9 bases, with 17 bases between them. The CDR3 loop spans 14 amino acids. The CDR3 bases are TGTGCCAGCAGTCGCCGGGACGACGGGGGGCCCCAGCATTTT. It translates to CASSRRDDGGPQHF.

V gene TRBV5-1 combines with J gene TRBJ1-2, with D perhaps matching TRBD1 (5 bases). The germline V gene encodes CDR1 SGHRS and CDR2 YFSETQ. The CDR3 loop spans 13 amino acids. V shed 2 bases and J shed 8 bases, with 13 bases lying between them. The CDR3 DNA sequence: TGCGCCAGCAGCTTCTCGGCGCGGGACGGCTACACCTTC. It yields the protein CASSFSARDGYTF.

This clone appeared once. The rearrangement joins TRBV1 to TRBJ1-5. TRBV1 is a documented pseudogene. The CDR3 runs to 15 residues. CDR3 bases: TGCACCAGCAGCTCGGGAGGCTCTAGCAATCAGCCCCAGCATTTT. Residues: CTSSSGGSSNQPQHF.